The source of this TCR beta chain is a study of cytomegalovirus exposure and HLA in healthy donors. This clone was picked up a small number of times. This PCR relied on a set of 60 Vbeta primers and 13 Jbeta primers. Libraries were prepared by immunoSEQ multiplex PCR; TCRdb keeps only in-frame clonotypes and omits some of them. The table records some 95,000 clones, about 69% of them present only once. Germline-derived CDR1 and CDR2 are ENHRY and SYGVKD. This CDR3 contains 12 residues. V was pared by 4 bases and J by 6 bases, with 9 bases between. This TCR was sampled from a woman aged 18-30 years in good health and CMV-seropositive. Source material: PBMCs. The rearrangement joins TRBV10-3 to TRBJ1-1, with D maybe TRBD1 (5 bases). The CDR3 DNA is TGTGCCATCAGTGGGGGGAGGGCTGAAGCTTTCTTT. It specifies CAISGGRAEAFF.